The 26 T cell receptor beta chains in this list originate from one sample, sequenced in a study of vaccination effects on CD4 cells after COVID-19 (dated by TCRdb to between 2022 and 2023). Libraries were constructed by the immunoSEQ multiplex PCR assay. TCRdb took this table from immuneACCESS and kept in-frame rearrangements with V and J called. Such tables lack part of the clones; where checked against another copy, unresolved V genes explain under half of the gap, and the rest is unexplained. The sample includes 60,000 to 85,000 clones, with around 70% observed a single time. Approximately 1.5% of the sample is held by the ten biggest clonotypes. The antigens for these receptors are not known. To identify antigen-specific CD4+ T cell clonotypes by their expansion, the ViraFEST assay first stimulated PBMC with viral peptide pools and then applied TCR sequencing. After more than 9 days of culture, CD4+ T cells were isolated with the EasySep CD4+ T cell isolation kit. Participants received two doses of either the BNT162b2 or the mRNA-1273 mRNA SARS-CoV-2 vaccine.

The sample was CD4+ T cells from PBMCs cultured with HCoV-229E spike peptides, taken after COVID-19 vaccination. The cell subset or site tag for this specimen amounts to: HCoV-229E spike overlapping peptide pool stimulation. Receptor source: a human donor who received a COVID-19 vaccine.

The V gene is TRBV30, the J gene TRBJ2-2; 8 bases map to TRBD2. Germline V gene sequence: CDR1 GTSNPN, CDR2 SVGIG (reference sequence). This CDR3 spans 15 amino acids. With V trimmed by 3 bases and J by 6 bases, 9 bases remained unmatched. The CDR3 nucleotides read TGTGCCTGGAGACGCCGGGGGGGCCGGGCCGGGGAGCTGTTTTTT. It yields the protein CAWRRRGGRAGELFF.

This sequence joins TRBV30 and TRBJ1-6; 7 bases line up with TRBD1. V was clipped by 2 bases and J by 13 bases; unmatched bases: 5. The CDR3 contains 12 residues. Germline V gene lookup returns CDR1 GTSNPN and CDR2 SVGIG (reference sequence). The CDR3 sequence is CAWSLSGQPLHF. The CDR3 DNA reads TGTGCCTGGAGTCTATCGGGACAGCCCCTCCACTTT.

This clone occurred a few times. V is TRBV19 and J is TRBJ2-1; D uncertain. The ends were cut back, 8 bases at V and 6 bases at J, with 17 bases in the middle. The CDR3 spans 14 residues. Germline CDR1 and CDR2: LNHDA and SQIVND (reference sequence). The CDR3 loop reads CASRRTDGGNEQFF. In nucleotides, the CDR3 is TGTGCCAGTCGGAGAACCGATGGTGGCAATGAGCAGTTCTTC.

This clone was observed once. The V and J genes are TRBV12-3 or TRBV12-4 and TRBJ1-5; D not certain. The ends were cut back, 6 bases at V and 3 bases at J, with 6 bases in the middle. The CDR3 has 12 amino acids. This CDR3 reads CASRGINQPQHF. The CDR3 nucleotides are TGTGCCAGCAGGGGGATCAATCAGCCCCAGCATTTT.

The CDR3 sequence: CASSEWQDNSPLHF. For the CDR3, the DNA is TGTGCCAGCAGTGAATGGCAAGATAATTCACCCCTCCACTTT. The J gene is TRBJ1-6, the V gene TRBV6-4, with no clear D. This CDR3 has 14 residues. Germline V gene data show CDR1 as MRHNA and CDR2 as SNTAGT. V lost 3 bases to trimming and J lost 5 bases, with 8 bases between them.

This clone was seen a handful of times. The V call is TRBV27, the J call TRBJ1-6; the D is unclear. CDR3 length: 15 residues. The germline V and J ends were trimmed by 5 bases and 8 bases, with 16 bases remaining between them. Germline V lookup: CDR1 MNHEY, CDR2 SMNVEV (reference sequence). The CDR3 is CASSLRDSHHSPLHF. The CDR3 DNA sequence: TGTGCCAGCAGTCTCCGGGATTCGCACCATTCACCCCTCCACTTT.

The genes are TRBV3-1 (or the pseudogene TRBV3-2) and TRBJ1-4; D possibly corresponds to TRBD1 (5 bases). V was shortened by 0 bases and J by 5 bases, with 16 bases between the two germline ends. This CDR3 has 17 residues. The germline CDR1 and CDR2 sequences are LGHDT and YNNKEL (reference sequence). CDR3 loop: CASSQESGLTVNEKLFF. The CDR3 nucleotides read TGTGCCAGCAGCCAAGAATCCGGGTTGACAGTAAATGAAAAACTGTTTTTT.

This clone came up a few times. J is TRBJ2-1 and V is TRBV5-7, with 7 bases matching TRBD1. TRBV5-7 is known as an ORF, though its function is uncertain. The CDR3 runs to 14 residues. V trimming: 5 bases; J trimming: 0 bases; junction bases outside the gene matches: 2. As DNA, the CDR3 is TGTGCCAGCAGTGGACAGGCCTCCTACAATGAGCAGTTCTTC. This encodes CASSGQASYNEQFF.

The chain uses TRBV27 and TRBJ1-1; TRBD1 matches 7 bases. CDR1 is MNHEY and CDR2 is SMNVEV in the germline V gene (reference sequence). Trimming took 5 bases from V and 6 from J; bases not matched to a gene: 12. The CDR3 runs to 15 residues. The CDR3 sequence is CASSQMGQPWAEAFF. Written as DNA, the CDR3 is TGTGCCAGCAGTCAGATGGGACAGCCTTGGGCTGAAGCTTTCTTT.

This chain links TRBV19 with TRBJ1-5, with D unclear. Between the trimmed V and J ends, which lost 0 bases and 0 bases, there was a span of 9 bases. The CDR3 length is 16 residues. CDR1 is LNHDA, CDR2 SQIVND, per germline (reference sequence). CDR3 residues: CASSIETVFSNQPQHF. DNA of the CDR3: TGTGCCAGTAGTATAGAGACGGTTTTTAGCAATCAGCCCCAGCATTTT.

With regard to this clone: The junction departs from the called germline gene at one end, perhaps through a read error. The chain's CDR3 is CASGQTGEQETQYF. In DNA form, the CDR3 reads TGTGCCAGCGGCCAAACAGGGGAACAAGAGACCCAGTACTTC. This rearrangement joins TRBV14 to TRBJ2-5; 7 bases fit TRBD1. The CDR3 spans 14 residues. CDR1 and CDR2 from the germline V gene are SGHDN and FVKESK.

V usage is TRBV30 and J usage is TRBJ1-5; D gene ambiguous. CDR1 and CDR2 from the germline V gene are GTSNPN and SVGIG (reference sequence). This CDR3 has 14 amino acids. With 2 bases removed from V and 0 bases from J, the gap between germline ends came to 8 bases. The CDR3 DNA reads TGTGCCTGGAGTTTGGTCTATAGCAATCAGCCCCAGCATTTT. It is translated as CAWSLVYSNQPQHF.

V and J are TRBV4-1 and TRBJ1-6; D possibly corresponds to TRBD1 (5 bases). Trimming removed 1 base at V and 0 bases at J, with 10 bases between. The CDR3 has 17 amino acids. Germline CDR1 and CDR2: MGHRA and YSYEKL. The CDR3 nucleotides are TGCGCCAGCAGCCAAGCCAGGGCGAGCTCCTATAATTCACCCCTCCACTTT. Its translation is CASSQARASSYNSPLHF.

The chain recombines TRBV2 with TRBJ1-4; D gene ambiguous. The CDR3 spans 11 residues. Trimming stripped 5 bases from V and 6 bases from J, with 4 bases between. Germline CDR1 SNHLY, CDR2 FYNNEI. The CDR3 DNA reads as TGTGCCAGCAGTAGCTATGAAAAACTGTTTTTT. Residues: CASSSYEKLFF.

The chain recombines TRBV7-3 with TRBJ2-3, with D perhaps TRBD2 (6 bases). CDR1 and CDR2 (germline): SGHTA, FQGTGA. This CDR3 contains 15 residues. Trimming took off 4 bases at V and 1 base at J, with 12 bases between the two ends. CDR3 nucleotides: TGTGCCAGCAGCTCGGGACTCGCCCGCACAGATACGCAGTATTTT. Translating gives CASSSGLARTDTQYF.

This clone was seen only a few times. The V gene is TRBV5-1, the J gene TRBJ2-2, with D tentatively TRBD1 (6 bases). Germline CDR1 reads SGHRS; CDR2 reads YFSETQ. Trimming took off 3 bases at V and 1 base at J, with 10 bases between the two ends. The CDR3 loop spans 15 amino acids. CDR3 residues: CASSSRGQNTGELFF. CDR3 sequence (DNA): TGCGCCAGCAGCTCCAGGGGACAGAACACCGGGGAGCTGTTTTTT.

The V gene is TRBV21-1, the J gene TRBJ1-6. TRBV21-1 is a known pseudogene. The CDR3 length is 14 residues. CDR3 in amino acids: CAKRRSVNNSPLHF. As DNA, the CDR3 is TGTGCCAAAAGGCGGAGCGTCAATAATTCACCCCTCCACTTT.

V gene TRBV30 combines with J gene TRBJ2-5; the D gene is possibly TRBD2 (5 bases). Germline V gene lookup returns CDR1 GTSNPN and CDR2 SVGIG (reference sequence). V was pared by 1 base and J by 8 bases, with 14 bases between. There are 13 residues in the CDR3. As DNA, the CDR3 is TGTGCCTGGAGTGATGCGAGGGTTCGAACCCAGTACTTC. Amino acids: CAWSDARVRTQYF. Full variable domain (remainder filled in from reference TRBV30 and TRBJ2-5): SQTIHQWPATLVQPVGSPLSLECTVEGTSNPNLYWYRQAAGRGLQLLFYSVGIGQISSEVPQNLSASRPQDRQFILSSKKLLLSDSGFYLCAWSDARVRTQYFGPGTRLLVL.

This clone was observed a single time. The rearrangement joins TRBV19 to TRBJ1-1, with D unresolved. The germline V gene encodes CDR1 LNHDA and CDR2 SQIVND (reference sequence). The CDR3 contains 12 residues. V was pared by 6 bases and J by 5 bases, with 10 bases between. Here the CDR3 reads CASRPFTTEAFF. The CDR3 DNA sequence: TGTGCCAGTAGGCCTTTCACGACTGAAGCTTTCTTT.

J is TRBJ1-1 and V is TRBV7-9; tentatively, D is TRBD1 (5 bases). V was pared by 1 base and J by 5 bases, with 17 bases between. This CDR3 is built from 16 residues. Looked up from germline, CDR1 is SEHNR and CDR2 is FQNEAQ (reference sequence). CDR3 nucleotides: TGTGCCAGCAGCTTAGTTGTAGGGGTTGGGATAACTGAAGCTTTCTTT. This codes for CASSLVVGVGITEAFF.

The chain is built from TRBV7-3 and TRBJ2-5; D might be TRBD2 (6 bases). Trimming stripped 0 bases from V and 2 bases from J, with 16 bases between. Germline V gene data show CDR1 as SGHTA and CDR2 as FQGTGA. The CDR3 length is 17 residues. The CDR3 reads CASSLTGGRGPQETQYF. Here the CDR3 DNA reads TGTGCCAGCAGCTTAACGGGGGGAAGGGGCCCACAAGAGACCCAGTACTTC.

The chain combines TRBV6-4 with TRBJ2-2; no clear D. Germline V CDR1 and CDR2: MRHNA, SNTAGT. V was clipped by 6 bases and J by 1 base, with 9 bases between them. The CDR3 sequence is 14 residues long. The CDR3 nucleotides read TGTGCCAGCAGCCAGCTGGGGAACACCGGGGAGCTGTTTTTT. Amino acid sequence: CASSQLGNTGELFF.

The chain carries TRBV28 and TRBJ2-5; TRBD2 agrees at 10 bases. There are 15 residues in the CDR3. Germline-derived CDR1 and CDR2 are MDHEN and SYDVKM. With V trimmed by 6 bases and J by 5 bases, 9 bases remained unmatched. The CDR3 reads CASSPAGGRKETQYF. In DNA, the CDR3 is TGTGCCAGCAGCCCAGCGGGGGGGCGGAAGGAGACCCAGTACTTC.

The sample holds one count of this clone. This chain connects TRBV6-5 to TRBJ2-7, with D possibly TRBD1 on 5 matching bases. The V gene's germline CDR1 is MNHEY and CDR2 SVGAGI. This CDR3 has 14 amino acids. Trimming stripped 7 bases from V and 0 bases from J, with 13 bases between. Here the CDR3 DNA reads TGTGCCAGCAACTCAGGGATGTACTCCTACGAGCAGTACGTC. Amino acid sequence: CASNSGMYSYEQYV.

This sequence joins TRBV12-5 and TRBJ2-7; either TRBD1 or TRBD2 may fit D (6 bases each). CDR1 and CDR2 (germline): LGHNT, FRNRAP. This CDR3 has 13 amino acids. Trimming left V 0 bases short and J 7 bases short, with 10 bases between. The CDR3 loop reads CASGLVLGGEQYV. CDR3 sequence (DNA): TGTGCTAGTGGTTTGGTTCTAGGGGGGGAGCAGTACGTC.

This rearrangement joins TRBV19 to TRBJ1-2; D perhaps matches TRBD1 (5 bases). The germline gives CDR1 LNHDA, CDR2 SQIVND (reference sequence). This CDR3 has 14 residues. Between the trimmed V and J ends, which lost 4 bases and 7 bases, there was a span of 16 bases. The CDR3 reads CASSTGPLATGYTF. The CDR3 DNA is TGTGCCAGTAGTACGGGGCCCTTAGCGACTGGCTACACCTTC.